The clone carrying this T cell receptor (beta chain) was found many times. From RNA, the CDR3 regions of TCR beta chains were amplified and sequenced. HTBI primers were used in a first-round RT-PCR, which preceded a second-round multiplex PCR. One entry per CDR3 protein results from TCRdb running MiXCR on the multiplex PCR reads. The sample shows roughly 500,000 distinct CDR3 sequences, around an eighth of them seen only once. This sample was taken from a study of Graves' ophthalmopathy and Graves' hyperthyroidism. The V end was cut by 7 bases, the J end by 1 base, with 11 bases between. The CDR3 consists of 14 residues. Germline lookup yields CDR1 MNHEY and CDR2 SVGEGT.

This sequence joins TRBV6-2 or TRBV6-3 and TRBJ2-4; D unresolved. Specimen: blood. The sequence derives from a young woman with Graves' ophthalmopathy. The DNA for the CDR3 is TGTGCCAGCACCTTCGGACCTGCCAAAAACATTCAGTACTTC. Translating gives CASTFGPAKNIQYF.